The entry below gives a single TCR beta chain sequence along with its context. The germline V and J ends were trimmed by 2 bases and 5 bases, with 18 bases remaining between them. Germline loops: CDR1 MNHEY, CDR2 SVGAGI. The CDR3 consists of 16 residues. This sample is drawn from a study of blood T cells in healthy people across ages. It was with a sample-barcoded 5' primer and a J-beta primer mix that a second PCR of roughly 7 to 11 cycles was run. MiXCR, run by TCRdb on the 5' RACE reads, gives a single entry per CDR3 protein. The profile shows approximately 400,000 distinct CDR3 sequences, roughly half of them singletons.

This chain links TRBV6-5 with TRBJ2-5, with a possible D match to TRBD2 (6 bases). This clonotype was obtained from a man aged 60 to 75 in good health. The sample taken for sequencing was blood. DNA for the CDR3: TGTGCCAGCAGTTACAATCTGGAGGGCCCTCGGGAGACCCAGTACTTC. It encodes CASSYNLEGPRETQYF.